This TCR beta chain is from a study of metastatic and nonmetastatic thyroid tumors. Study-wide context: Peripheral blood and tumor or nodule samples from malignant and benign thyroid patients were compared.

TCRdb re-clonotyped the PCR reads via MiXCR. The sample lists around 34,000 clones; around 19% were seen once. Deletions cut 0 bases from V and 8 bases from J, with 14 bases between. The CDR3 extends over 15 amino acids. CDR1 and CDR2 (germline): DFQATT, SNEGSKA (reference sequence). Treatment of any kind had been given to no patient before thyroid surgery. This clone was recorded at least ten times. The same CDR3 is also encoded by other DNA sequences in this sample. This TCR came from a female donor with papillary thyroid cancer or a benign thyroid nodule (not recorded which). Some clones in this sample may be carry-over from other donors' samples. The sample comprised blood. This chain connects TRBV20-1 to TRBJ1-6, with D possibly matching TRBD1 (5 bases). The CDR3 here is CSAREGLPGHSPLHF. CDR3 bases: TGCAGTGCTAGAGAGGGACTCCCTGGCCATTCACCCCTCCACTTT.